This T cell receptor (beta chain) was retrieved from a study of T cell responses to AZD1222 COVID-19 vaccine (dated by TCRdb to the early 2020s). With regard to the full study: AZD1222 recipients whose second dose came at about 4 weeks and those whose second dose came at about 12 weeks were combined into one group, since spike-specific TCR depth and breadth did not differ between the two schedules. A total of more than 230 trial participants underwent TCR sequencing, of whom 207 received two doses of AZD1222 and about 25 received two doses of the MenACWY control vaccine. Trial participants were enrolled into age subgroups of 18-55, 56-69 and 70-plus years, which contained roughly 150, 30 and 60 TCR-sequenced participants, respectively. On the study overall, not on this receptor specifically: Because no day 14 peak-response samples were available, repertoires were characterized only after the peak T cell response. Participants were mostly white British and included more females than males, and it was suggested by the authors that clonal diversity may have been underestimated. Conclusions about previously exposed vaccinees are limited because only six or seven AZD1222 recipients were SARS-CoV-2 seropositive at baseline. Reportedly, almost half of the unique spike-specific TCRs recognized epitopes lying outside the regions that are mutated in the B.1.351 and B.1.1.7 variants. In the small 56-69-year group, the increase in depth fell short of significance, most likely because of low power. The whole spike protein was spanned by vaccine-associated CD4 TCRs, and dominant responses were seen in regions 160-218 and 743-854. Spike-specific TCR breadth and depth rose significantly after two AZD1222 doses compared with day 0 and with MenACWY recipients.

Counted from cysteine to phenylalanine, this CDR3 has 14 amino acids. The DNA shown is the 42-base CDR3, in frame from base 1. The junction carries 10 bases between V and J, which are trimmed by 2 bases and 3 bases respectively. CDR1 and CDR2, looked up from the germline V gene, are MGHRA and YSYEKL. Explained via the paper, the time point label denotes: baseline before first vaccination. Samples from vaccinated people were obtained from the UK trials COV001 and COV002, which included a single-blind randomized controlled phase 2/3 trial of AZD1222 (ChAdOx1 nCoV-19) in healthy adults. Trial participant PBMC samples were collected at day 0 and day 28 after the second dose for TCRbeta chain sequencing. The CDR3 regions of human TCRbeta chains were subjected to immunosequencing. The published analysis was carried out like this. Repertoire TCRs were matched against a reference library of SARS-CoV-2-specific TCRs generated with the MIRA antigen-specificity platform. Breadth was defined as the fraction of unique TCRs that were SARS-CoV-2-associated. Depth was defined as the fraction of total T cells that were SARS-CoV-2-associated. Using the MIRA data, every spike-specific TCR was mapped to the spike region that the TCR reacted to and assigned to either a CD4 or a CD8 class. Log10-transformed breadth and depth values were compared by one-way ANOVA with Sidak's multiple comparisons tests. The clones in this table, taken by TCRdb from immuneACCESS, are in-frame only. Not every clone is retained; where verified, under half of the shortfall comes from an unresolved V gene, and the cause of the rest is unknown. The D gene and trimming were derived from the DNA, and the V and J assignments and clone size from that table. Here the sample has around 92,000 clones; roughly 90% occur a single time. Of the sample, over 20% falls within the top ten clones.

In regard to this clone: What this receptor recognizes is not known. The sample holds no much larger clone one base away, and base qualities are not on file.

This chain is built from TRBV4-1 and TRBJ1-2; the D segment cannot be called with confidence. The sample was peripheral blood, taken on day 0 of AZD1222 vaccination. This receptor was obtained from an adult in good health. The DNA is as follows: TGCGCCAGCAGCCAACAGCCGGACTACTATGGCTACACCTTC. Its translation reads: CASSQQPDYYGYTF.